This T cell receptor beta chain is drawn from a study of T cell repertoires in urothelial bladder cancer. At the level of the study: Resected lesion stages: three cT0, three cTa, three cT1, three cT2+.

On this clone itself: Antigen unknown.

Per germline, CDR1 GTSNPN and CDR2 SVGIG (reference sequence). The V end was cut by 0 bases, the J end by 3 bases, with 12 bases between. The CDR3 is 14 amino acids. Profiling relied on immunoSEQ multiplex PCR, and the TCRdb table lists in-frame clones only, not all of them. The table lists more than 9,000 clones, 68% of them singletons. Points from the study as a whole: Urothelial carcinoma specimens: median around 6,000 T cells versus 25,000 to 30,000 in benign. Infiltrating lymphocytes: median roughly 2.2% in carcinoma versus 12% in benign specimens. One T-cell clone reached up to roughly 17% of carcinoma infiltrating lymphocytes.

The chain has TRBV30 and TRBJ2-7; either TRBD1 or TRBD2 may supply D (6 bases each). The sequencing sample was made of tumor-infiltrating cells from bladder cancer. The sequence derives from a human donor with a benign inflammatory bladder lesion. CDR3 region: CAWSVPGADYEQYF. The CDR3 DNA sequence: TGTGCCTGGAGTGTCCCGGGGGCGGACTACGAGCAGTACTTC.